The 6 T cell receptor beta chains below all came from one sample that was sequenced in a study of neurological immune-mediated disorders (dated by TCRdb to about 2019). The time point label here, explained by the study, means: longitudinal time-point 2. Library prep was done by 5' RACE. Data came from an Illumina HiSeq 2500. TCRdb reworked the public reads: Q25 trimming with fastp, MiXCR clone assembly, productive beta chains retained. Rows matching on CDR3 protein sequence are summarized as one entry with the most common DNA and genes. This sample gives approximately 89,000 distinct CDR3 sequences in total; roughly an eighth of them show up just once. Approximately 5% of the sample lies in the top ten. Material for sequencing was PBMCs. These receptors all stem from a female donor with HTLV-1-associated myelopathy (HAM/TSP).

This clonotype was seen at least ten times. The V call is TRBV5-1, the J call TRBJ1-1; 10 nucleotides agree with TRBD1. Losses at the gene ends were 1 base for V and 4 bases for J; bases not matched to a gene: 7. CDR3 length: 16 amino acids. The germline CDR1 and CDR2 sequences are SGHRS and YFSETQ. The CDR3 region has the DNA TGCGCCAGCAGCTTGCGACAGGGGGCTCGAGGCACTGAAGCTTTCTTT. It encodes CASSLRQGARGTEAFF.

This clonotype was counted at least ten times. The CDR3 protein is CASSQSPGRGETQYF. CDR3 bases: TGCGCCAGCAGCCAATCCCCGGGGCGGGGAGAGACCCAGTACTTC. The chain has TRBV4-3 and TRBJ2-5, with D possibly matching TRBD2 (6 bases). Germline V gene lookup returns CDR1 LGHNA and CDR2 YSLEER. Trimming removed 2 bases from V and 4 bases from J, with 14 bases in between. This CDR3 is built from 15 residues.

This clonotype was observed at least ten times. V and J are TRBV12-3 or TRBV12-4 and TRBJ2-2; 11 nucleotides agree with TRBD2. V shed 6 bases, J shed 4 bases, and the junction held 4 bases outside the gene matches. The CDR3 spans 15 residues. CDR3 DNA sequence: TGTGCCAGCAGCCCGGGACTAGCGGCCACCGGGGAGCTGTTTTTT. Residues: CASSPGLAATGELFF.

This clonotype was counted at least ten times. This chain connects TRBV5-1 to TRBJ2-3; TRBD2 agrees at 11 bases. V shed 2 bases, J shed 1 base, and the junction held 0 bases outside the gene matches. The CDR3 has 15 residues. Germline V gene lookup returns CDR1 SGHRS and CDR2 YFSETQ. CDR3 residues: CASSLLAGGTDTQYF. Written as DNA, the CDR3 is TGCGCCAGCAGCTTACTAGCGGGGGGCACAGATACGCAGTATTTT.

By its share, this clonotype is medium-sized. The chain recombines TRBV11-2 with TRBJ1-2; no firm D call. Germline V CDR1 and CDR2: SGHAT, FQNNGV. Trimming took off 2 bases at V and 0 bases at J, with 7 bases between the two ends. The CDR3 has 14 amino acids. In nucleotides, the CDR3 is TGTGCCAGCAGCTTAATACGGTCTAACTATGGCTACACCTTC. Translated, it gives CASSLIRSNYGYTF.

In this sample, this clonotype turned up many times. The chain combines TRBV5-1 with TRBJ2-7; D is possibly TRBD2 (6 bases). V was cut by 5 bases and J by 3 bases, with 9 bases left in between. From germline, CDR1 is SGHRS and CDR2 YFSETQ. There are 12 residues in the CDR3. CDR3 DNA: TGCGCCAGCAGGGGGGGAGTCTACGAGCAGTACTTC. Protein: CASRGGVYEQYF.